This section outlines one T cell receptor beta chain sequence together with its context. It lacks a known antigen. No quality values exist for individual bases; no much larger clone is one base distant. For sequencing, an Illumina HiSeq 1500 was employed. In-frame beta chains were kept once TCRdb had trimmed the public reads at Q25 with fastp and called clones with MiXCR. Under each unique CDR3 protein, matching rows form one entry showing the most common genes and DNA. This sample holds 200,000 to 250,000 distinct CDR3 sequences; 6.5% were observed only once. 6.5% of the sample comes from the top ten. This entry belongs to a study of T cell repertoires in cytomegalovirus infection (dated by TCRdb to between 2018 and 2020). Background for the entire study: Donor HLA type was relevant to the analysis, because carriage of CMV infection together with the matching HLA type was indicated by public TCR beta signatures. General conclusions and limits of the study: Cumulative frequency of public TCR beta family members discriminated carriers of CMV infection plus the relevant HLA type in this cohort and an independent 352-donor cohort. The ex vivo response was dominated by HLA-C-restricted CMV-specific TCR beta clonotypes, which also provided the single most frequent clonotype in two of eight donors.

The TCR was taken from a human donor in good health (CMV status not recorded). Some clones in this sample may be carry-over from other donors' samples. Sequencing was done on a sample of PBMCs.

The CDR3 sequence is CATSDQPVGTRSTDTQYF. The DNA sequence is as follows: TGTGCCACCAGTGATCAACCGGTGGGGACGCGTAGCACAGATACGCAGTATTTT. The sequence joins TRBV24-1 to TRBJ2-3; the D region may be TRBD1 or TRBD2, each matching 5 bases equally. The germline V gene specifies KGHDR as CDR1 and SFDVKD as CDR2. Between the V and J ends, shortened by 3 bases and 0 bases respectively, the junction contains 18 bases. The CDR3 covers 18 residues, taking in both the cysteine and the phenylalanine. Only the CDR3 region is kept as DNA, spanning 54 bases read in frame from base 1.